Listed below are T cell receptor beta chains from one sample, sequenced in a study of siplizumab effects on memory and regulatory T cells. Method: immunoSEQ multiplex PCR; TCRdb's copy keeps in-frame clones and lacks some. The profile shows tens of thousands of clones, about 90% of them singletons. Sequenced material: naive CD8+ T cells sorted from blood. Source of these receptors: a human donor in good health. Each CDR3 is given with its conserved first and last residue. Each record gives: V gene, J gene, clone size, CDR3 protein. Rows may omit the clone size; those that give it use once, few, many or a size class.

v_gene: TRBV2; j_gene: TRBJ2-1; abundance: once; CDR3aa: CASSREGYNEQFF
v_gene: TRBV5-1; j_gene: TRBJ1-3; abundance: .; CDR3aa: CASSLLLDGGNTIYF
v_gene: TRBV19; j_gene: TRBJ1-1; abundance: .; CDR3aa: CASSVNTEAFF
v_gene: TRBV6-5; j_gene: TRBJ2-1; abundance: .; CDR3aa: CASSLAGGPYNEQFF
v_gene: TRBV5-6; j_gene: TRBJ1-6; abundance: .; CDR3aa: CASSLIRGRGSYNSPLHF
v_gene: TRBV18; j_gene: TRBJ2-7; abundance: .; CDR3aa: CASALGAGYEQYF
v_gene: TRBV11-2; j_gene: TRBJ2-7; abundance: .; CDR3aa: CASSPRQNSYEQYF
v_gene: TRBV4-2; j_gene: TRBJ2-3; abundance: .; CDR3aa: CASSQYDRGGPDTQYF
v_gene: TRBV7-6; j_gene: TRBJ1-1; abundance: .; CDR3aa: CASSAQGGVGTEAFF
v_gene: TRBV7-9; j_gene: TRBJ2-3; abundance: .; CDR3aa: CASSPQGWTDTQYF
v_gene: TRBV9; j_gene: TRBJ1-6; abundance: .; CDR3aa: CASSVDQDGVMNNSPLHF
v_gene: TRBV11-3; j_gene: TRBJ1-5; abundance: once; CDR3aa: CASSIPGTGGNQPQHF
v_gene: TRBV2; j_gene: TRBJ1-5; abundance: .; CDR3aa: CASSQDSYSNQPQHF
v_gene: TRBV4-1; j_gene: TRBJ1-1; abundance: .; CDR3aa: CASSQVPGTEAFF
v_gene: TRBV9; j_gene: TRBJ2-3; abundance: .; CDR3aa: CASSVPQNPSTDTQYF
v_gene: TRBV28; j_gene: TRBJ1-6; abundance: .; CDR3aa: CASSLTGKNSPLHF
v_gene: TRBV7-2; j_gene: TRBJ2-4; abundance: .; CDR3aa: CASSPPGYGAKNIQYF
v_gene: TRBV19; j_gene: TRBJ1-2; abundance: few; CDR3aa: CASSPGGGFYGYTF
v_gene: TRBV9; j_gene: TRBJ1-1; abundance: .; CDR3aa: CASSPRGLGTEAFF
v_gene: TRBV6-1; j_gene: TRBJ1-5; abundance: few; CDR3aa: CASSESTGANQPQHF
v_gene: TRBV4-1; j_gene: TRBJ2-7; abundance: .; CDR3aa: CASRATSGSAYEQYF
v_gene: TRBV9; j_gene: TRBJ2-7; abundance: .; CDR3aa: CASGGASSYEQYF
v_gene: TRBV19; j_gene: TRBJ2-7; abundance: .; CDR3aa: CASTPTSGGGEQYF
v_gene: TRBV2; j_gene: TRBJ2-2; abundance: once; CDR3aa: CASRDFGGAAGELFF
v_gene: TRBV28; j_gene: TRBJ2-2; abundance: .; CDR3aa: CASRIYRDISGELFF
v_gene: TRBV6-1; j_gene: TRBJ2-7; abundance: .; CDR3aa: CASTQLAGDYEQYF
v_gene: TRBV29-1; j_gene: TRBJ2-7; abundance: .; CDR3aa: CSVEVAGEQYF
v_gene: TRBV7-9; j_gene: TRBJ1-1; abundance: .; CDR3aa: CASSLTNTEAFF
v_gene: TRBV6-5; j_gene: TRBJ1-2; abundance: .; CDR3aa: CASRDRGYGYTF
v_gene: TRBV9; j_gene: TRBJ1-5; abundance: .; CDR3aa: CASSDTGGNQPQHF
v_gene: TRBV7-6; j_gene: TRBJ2-2; abundance: .; CDR3aa: CASSLTGPEGTGELFF
v_gene: TRBV7-9; j_gene: TRBJ1-5; abundance: .; CDR3aa: CASSLSGINQPQHF
v_gene: TRBV4-1; j_gene: TRBJ2-1; abundance: once; CDR3aa: CASSQVRGSYNEQFF